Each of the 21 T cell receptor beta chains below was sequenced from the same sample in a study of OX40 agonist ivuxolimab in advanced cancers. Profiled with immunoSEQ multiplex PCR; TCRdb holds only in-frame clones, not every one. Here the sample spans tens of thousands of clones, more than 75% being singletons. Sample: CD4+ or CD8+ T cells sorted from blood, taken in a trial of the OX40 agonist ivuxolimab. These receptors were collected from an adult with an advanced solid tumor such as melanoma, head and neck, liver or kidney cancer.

CDR3 sequence: CASSVRGDLVDTQYF. The CDR3 DNA reads as TGTGCCAGCAGCGTACGGGGGGATTTAGTGGATACGCAGTATTTT. The rearrangement uses TRBV9 and TRBJ2-3; TRBD2 agrees at 7 bases. The germline CDR1 and CDR2 sequences are SGDLS and YYNGEE. The CDR3 has 15 residues. Trimming at V came to 1 base and at J to 6 bases, leaving 8 bases not matched to a gene.

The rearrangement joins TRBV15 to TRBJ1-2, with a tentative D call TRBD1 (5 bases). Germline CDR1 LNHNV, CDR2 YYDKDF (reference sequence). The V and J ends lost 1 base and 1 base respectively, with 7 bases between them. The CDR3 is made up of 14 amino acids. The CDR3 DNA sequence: TGTGCCACCAGCAGAGGTGACAGTAACTATGGCTACACCTTC. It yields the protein CATSRGDSNYGYTF.

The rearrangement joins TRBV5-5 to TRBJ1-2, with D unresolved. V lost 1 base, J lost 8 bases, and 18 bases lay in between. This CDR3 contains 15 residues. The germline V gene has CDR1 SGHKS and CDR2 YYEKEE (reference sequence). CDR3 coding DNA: TGTGCCAGCAGCTTGTTCCCGTCTGGGGAGGAGGGCTACACCTTC. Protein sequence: CASSLFPSGEEGYTF.

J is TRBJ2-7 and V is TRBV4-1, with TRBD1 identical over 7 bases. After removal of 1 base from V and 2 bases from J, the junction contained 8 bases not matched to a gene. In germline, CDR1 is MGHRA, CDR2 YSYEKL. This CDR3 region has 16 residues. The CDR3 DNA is TGCGCCAGCAGCCAAGCCGCCTTGACAGGGACCTACGAGCAGTACTTC. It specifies CASSQAALTGTYEQYF.

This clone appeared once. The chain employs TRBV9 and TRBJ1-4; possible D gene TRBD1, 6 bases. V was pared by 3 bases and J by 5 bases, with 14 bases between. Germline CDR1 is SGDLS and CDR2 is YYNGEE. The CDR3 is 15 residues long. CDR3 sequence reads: CASSGNRALNEKLFF. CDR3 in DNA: TGTGCCAGCAGCGGAAACAGGGCCCTCAATGAAAAACTGTTTTTT.

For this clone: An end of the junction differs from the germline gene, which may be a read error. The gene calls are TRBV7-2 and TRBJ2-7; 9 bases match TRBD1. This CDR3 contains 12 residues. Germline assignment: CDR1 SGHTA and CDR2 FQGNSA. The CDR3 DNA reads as TGTGCCAGCAGCTTAGAGGACAGGGGTTTGGACTTC. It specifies CASSLEDRGLDF.

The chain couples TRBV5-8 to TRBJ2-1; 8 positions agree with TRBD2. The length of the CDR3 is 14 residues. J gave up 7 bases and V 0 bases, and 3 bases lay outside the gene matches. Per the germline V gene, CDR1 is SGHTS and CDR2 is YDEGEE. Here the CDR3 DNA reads TGTGCCAGCAGCTTGGGACTAGCGAATAATGAGCAGTTCTTC. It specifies CASSLGLANNEQFF. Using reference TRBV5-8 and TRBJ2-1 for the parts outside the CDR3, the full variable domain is EAGVTQSPTHLIKTRGQQATLRCSPISGHTSVYWYQQALGLGLQFLLWYDEGEERNRGNFPPRFSGRQFPNYSSELNVNALELEDSALYLCASSLGLANNEQFFGPGTRLTVL.

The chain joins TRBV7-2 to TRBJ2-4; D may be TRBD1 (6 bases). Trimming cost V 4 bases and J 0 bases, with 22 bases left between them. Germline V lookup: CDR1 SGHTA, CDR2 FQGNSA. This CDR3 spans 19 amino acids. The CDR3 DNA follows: TGTGCCAGCAGCTGGGGGCCCCGTCAGGATTACTTAGCCAAAAACATTCAGTACTTC. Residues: CASSWGPRQDYLAKNIQYF.

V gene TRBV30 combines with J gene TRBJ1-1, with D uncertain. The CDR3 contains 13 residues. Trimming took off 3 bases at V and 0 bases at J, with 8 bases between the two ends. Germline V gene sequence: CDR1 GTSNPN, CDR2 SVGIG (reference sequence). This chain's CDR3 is CAWSRGMNTEAFF. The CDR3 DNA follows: TGTGCCTGGAGCCGAGGTATGAACACTGAAGCTTTCTTT. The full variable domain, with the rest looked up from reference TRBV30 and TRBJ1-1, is SQTIHQWPATLVQPVGSPLSLECTVEGTSNPNLYWYRQAAGRGLQLLFYSVGIGQISSEVPQNLSASRPQDRQFILSSKKLLLSDSGFYLCAWSRGMNTEAFFGQGTRLTVV.

CDR3 DNA: TGTGCCAGCTCACCAGGGGGGGGCTACGAGCAGTACTTC. Its translation: CASSPGGGYEQYF. The gene calls are TRBV18 and TRBJ2-7; TRBD2 matches 7 bases. CDR1 and CDR2 (germline): KGHSH, LQKENI. Trimming cost V 2 bases and J 3 bases; bases outside gene matches: 1. This CDR3 is 13 amino acids long.

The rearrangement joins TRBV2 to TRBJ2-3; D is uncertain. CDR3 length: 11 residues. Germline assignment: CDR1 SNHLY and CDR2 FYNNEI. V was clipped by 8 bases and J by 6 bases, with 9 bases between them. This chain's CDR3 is CASRRADTQYF. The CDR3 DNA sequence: TGTGCCAGCCGTAGAGCGGATACGCAGTATTTT.

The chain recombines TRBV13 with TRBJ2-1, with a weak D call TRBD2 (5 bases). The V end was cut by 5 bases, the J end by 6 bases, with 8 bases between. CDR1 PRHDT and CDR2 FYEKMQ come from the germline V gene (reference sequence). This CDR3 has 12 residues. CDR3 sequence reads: CASSLAINEQFF. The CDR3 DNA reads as TGTGCCAGCAGCCTAGCCATCAATGAGCAGTTCTTC. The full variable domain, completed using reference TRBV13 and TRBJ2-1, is AAGVIQSPRHLIKEKRETATLKCYPIPRHDTVYWYQQGPGQDPQFLISFYEKMQSDKGSIPDRFSAQQFSDYHSELNMSSLELGDSALYFCASSLAINEQFFGPGTRLTVL.

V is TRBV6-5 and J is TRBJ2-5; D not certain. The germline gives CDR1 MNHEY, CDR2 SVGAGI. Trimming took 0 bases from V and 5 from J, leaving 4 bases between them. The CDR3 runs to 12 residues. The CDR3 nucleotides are TGTGCCAGCAGTTACTCAGGGGAGACCCAGTACTTC. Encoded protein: CASSYSGETQYF.

The CDR3 protein is CASSLVGGDTEAFF. CDR3 nucleotides: TGCGCCAGCAGCTTGGTTGGGGGAGACACTGAAGCTTTCTTT. The rearrangement joins TRBV5-1 to TRBJ1-1; D may be TRBD1 (5 bases). The V gene's germline CDR1 is SGHRS and CDR2 YFSETQ. The ends were cut back, 0 bases at V and 3 bases at J, with 9 bases in the middle. This CDR3 spans 14 amino acids.

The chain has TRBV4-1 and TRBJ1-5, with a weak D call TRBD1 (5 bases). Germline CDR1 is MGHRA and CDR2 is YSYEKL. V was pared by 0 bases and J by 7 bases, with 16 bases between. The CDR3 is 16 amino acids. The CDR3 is CASSQDGGWTSQPQHF. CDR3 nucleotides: TGCGCCAGCAGCCAAGATGGGGGGTGGACGAGCCAGCCCCAGCATTTT.

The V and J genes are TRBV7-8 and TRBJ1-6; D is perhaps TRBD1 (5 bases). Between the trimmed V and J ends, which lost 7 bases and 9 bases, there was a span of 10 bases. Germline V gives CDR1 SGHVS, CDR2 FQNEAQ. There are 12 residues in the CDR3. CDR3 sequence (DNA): TGTGCCAGCACCACGAGGGGTTCACCCCTCCACTTT. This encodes CASTTRGSPLHF.

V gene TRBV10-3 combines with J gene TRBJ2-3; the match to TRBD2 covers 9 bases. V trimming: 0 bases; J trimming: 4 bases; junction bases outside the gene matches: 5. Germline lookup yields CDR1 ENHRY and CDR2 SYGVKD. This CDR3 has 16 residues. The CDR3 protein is CAISESTRGGPDTQYF. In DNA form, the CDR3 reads TGTGCCATCAGTGAGTCGACGCGGGGGGGCCCAGATACGCAGTATTTT.

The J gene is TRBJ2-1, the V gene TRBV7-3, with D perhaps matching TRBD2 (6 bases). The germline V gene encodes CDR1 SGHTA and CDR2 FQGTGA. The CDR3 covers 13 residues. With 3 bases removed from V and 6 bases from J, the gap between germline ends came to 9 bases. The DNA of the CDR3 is TGTGCCAGCAGCTTCGGGACTTTCAATGAGCAGTTCTTC. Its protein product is CASSFGTFNEQFF.

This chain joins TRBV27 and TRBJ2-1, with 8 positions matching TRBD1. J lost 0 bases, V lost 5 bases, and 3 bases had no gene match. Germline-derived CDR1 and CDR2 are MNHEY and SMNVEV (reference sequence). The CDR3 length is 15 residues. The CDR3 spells CASSITGGSYNEQFF. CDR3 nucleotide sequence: TGTGCCAGCAGTATAACAGGGGGCTCCTACAATGAGCAGTTCTTC.

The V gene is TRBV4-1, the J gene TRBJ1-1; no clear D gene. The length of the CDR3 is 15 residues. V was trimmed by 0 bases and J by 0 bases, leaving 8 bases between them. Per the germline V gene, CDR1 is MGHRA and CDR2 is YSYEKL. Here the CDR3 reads CASSQETLMNTEAFF. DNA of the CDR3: TGCGCCAGCAGCCAAGAAACCCTTATGAACACTGAAGCTTTCTTT.

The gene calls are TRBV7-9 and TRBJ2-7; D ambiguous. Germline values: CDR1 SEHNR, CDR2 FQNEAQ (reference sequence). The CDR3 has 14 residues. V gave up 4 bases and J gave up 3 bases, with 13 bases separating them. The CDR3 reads CASSSDGLFYEQYF. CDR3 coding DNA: TGTGCCAGCAGCTCGGACGGGCTCTTCTACGAGCAGTACTTC.